The next 30 T cell receptor beta chains were all read from a single sample in a study of blood T cells in healthy people across ages. The second PCR ran roughly 7 to 12 cycles with a sample-barcoded 5' primer and J-beta primers. TCRdb processed the 5' RACE reads anew with MiXCR; each CDR3 protein has one entry. The table lists more than 900,000 distinct CDR3 sequences, approximately 25% of them singletons, with less than 0.85% in the top ten. These data are also associated with another study on T cells of mothers and their children.

Sequences were obtained from blood. Source of these receptors: a girl aged 2 to 9 in good health.

The chain has TRBV6-2 or TRBV6-3 and TRBJ1-2; 7 nucleotides match TRBD1. The V segment lost 6 bases and the J segment 5 bases; nucleotides outside the gene matches: 9. Germline V CDR1 and CDR2: MNHEY, SVGEGT. This CDR3 region has 14 residues. The CDR3 is CASSYTGTVYGYTF. For the CDR3, the DNA is TGTGCCAGCAGCTACACCGGGACAGTTTATGGCTACACCTTC.

A note on this clonotype: With a much larger clone just one base away, this may be a read error. The V gene is TRBV24-1, the J gene TRBJ2-5; D might be TRBD1 or TRBD2, each matching 6 bases. Judging by the DNA end, TRBJ2-1 fits better; the J call may be wrong. The germline CDR1 and CDR2 sequences are KGHDR and SFDVKD. The CDR3 is made up of 14 amino acids. The CDR3 nucleotides read TGTGCCACCCGAGGGGGGACACCCTACAATGAGCAGTTCTTC. Its protein product is CATRGGTPYNEQFF.

This clonotype appeared a few times. This rearrangement joins TRBV12-5 to TRBJ2-5; D remains unclear. There are 13 residues in the CDR3. V was pared by 0 bases and J by 5 bases, with 7 bases between. Per germline, CDR1 LGHNT and CDR2 FRNRAP. CDR3 coding DNA: TGTGCTAGTGGTTTGGTGGCTCCGGAGACCCAGTACTTC. This encodes CASGLVAPETQYF.

This clonotype came up a few times. At one boundary the junction diverges from the germline segment, which might be a read error. The gene calls are TRBV28 and TRBJ1-1; D not resolved. The CDR3 runs 13 residues. Germline V gene sequence: CDR1 MDHEN, CDR2 SYDVKM. The CDR3 reads CASRLFGGTEAFF. The CDR3 DNA sequence: TGTGCCAGCAGGTTATTCGGTGGAACTGAAGCTTTCTTT.

This sequence joins TRBV4-3 and TRBJ2-3; D is unclear. The CDR3 runs 14 residues. V dropped 5 bases and J dropped 3 bases, with 12 bases sitting between them. Germline values: CDR1 LGHNA, CDR2 YSLEER. The CDR3 loop reads CASSRDVLTDTQYF. Written as DNA, the CDR3 is TGCGCCAGCAGCAGAGACGTCTTAACAGATACGCAGTATTTT.

This chain links TRBV19 with TRBJ2-1; 12 nucleotides align to TRBD2. Germline V gene data show CDR1 as LNHDA and CDR2 as SQIVND (reference sequence). This CDR3 has 15 residues. V trimming: 9 bases; J trimming: 8 bases; junction bases outside the gene matches: 11. The CDR3 DNA reads as TGTGCCAGCGCGGGAACTAGCGGGAGGAACTATGAGCAGTTCTTC. As protein: CASAGTSGRNYEQFF. Based on the CDR3 plus reference TRBV19 and TRBJ2-1, the full variable domain is DGGITQSPKYLFRKEGQNVTLSCEQNLNHDAMYWYRQDPGQGLRLIYYSQIVNDFQKGDIAEGYSVSREKKESFPLTVTSAQKNPTAFYLCASAGTSGRNYEQFFGPGTRLTVL.

This clonotype was counted only a few times. The chain links TRBV20-1 to TRBJ2-3, with 7 nucleotides matching TRBD1. This CDR3 is built from 14 residues. In germline, CDR1 is DFQATT, CDR2 SNEGSKA (reference sequence). V lost 5 bases, J lost 4 bases, and 9 bases stayed unmatched. The CDR3 reads CSASTPTGSDTQYF. In DNA, the CDR3 is TGCAGTGCTTCAACTCCGACAGGGTCAGATACGCAGTATTTT.

The sample holds a few counts of this clonotype. The chain combines TRBV27 with TRBJ2-5; TRBD1 matches 8 bases. This CDR3 contains 15 residues. CDR1 is MNHEY and CDR2 is SMNVEV in the germline V gene (reference sequence). The V gene end was trimmed by 3 bases and the J gene end by 4 bases; junction bases not matched to a gene: 7. The DNA for the CDR3 is TGTGCCAGCAGTTTGGCCGGGACAGGTCGAGAGACCCAGTACTTC. Translated: CASSLAGTGRETQYF.

The rearrangement uses TRBV7-9 and TRBJ2-5, with 10 bases that match TRBD2. The J call may be wrong; the DNA end is better matched by TRBJ2-1. CDR3 length: 17 amino acids. CDR1 is SEHNR and CDR2 is FQNEAQ in the germline V gene (reference sequence). The CDR3 sequence: CASSLSPGLALYNEQFF. The CDR3 DNA reads TGTGCCAGCAGCTTATCCCCGGGACTAGCGCTATACAATGAGCAGTTCTTC.

The chain links TRBV4-1 to TRBJ2-7; 12 bases line up with TRBD1. Trimming took 5 bases from V and 4 from J; bases not matched to a gene: 6. The CDR3 is 15 residues long. Germline CDR1 and CDR2: MGHRA and YSYEKL. CDR3 loop: CASSFRDRGLYEQYF. The CDR3 region has the DNA TGCGCCAGCAGCTTCCGGGACAGGGGGCTGTACGAGCAGTACTTC.

The J gene is TRBJ2-5, the V gene TRBV5-6, with D possibly being TRBD1 or TRBD2 (5 bases each). The assigned J gene may be wrong: the sequence end matches TRBJ2-7 better. Germline V gives CDR1 SGHDT, CDR2 YYEEEE. The CDR3 has 14 residues. The CDR3 here is CASSLVGTGHEQYF. CDR3 sequence (DNA): TGTGCCAGCAGCTTGGTGGGGACGGGGCACGAGCAGTACTTC.

J is TRBJ2-5 and V is TRBV29-1, with 8 bases identical to TRBD1. This CDR3 comprises 12 residues. Germline-derived CDR1 and CDR2 are SQVTM and ANQGSEA. The junction had 1 base not matched to a gene; V was cut back by 4 bases and J by 3 bases. CDR3 in amino acids: CSVVGQEETQYF. CDR3 DNA sequence: TGCAGCGTTGTGGGACAGGAAGAGACCCAGTACTTC.

This rearrangement joins TRBV5-1 to TRBJ2-1, with D perhaps matching TRBD2 (6 bases). The length of the CDR3 is 16 residues. Germline lookup yields CDR1 SGHRS and CDR2 YFSETQ. V gave up 0 bases and J gave up 1 base, with 11 bases separating them. CDR3 bases: TGCGCCAGCAGCTTGGAGGGGAGGCGGTCCTACAATGAGCAGTTCTTC. As protein: CASSLEGRRSYNEQFF.

Comment on this clonotype: One base away lies a much larger clone, so this may be a sequencing read error. The rearrangement uses TRBV25-1 and TRBJ2-7; 8 nucleotides agree with TRBD1. The length of the CDR3 is 13 residues. Germline V gene sequence: CDR1 MGHDK, CDR2 SYGVNS. V trimming: 7 bases; J trimming: 2 bases; junction bases outside the gene matches: 4. The CDR3 coding sequence is TGTGCCAGCACCCAGGACAGGGCCTACGAGCAGTACTTC. Encoded protein: CASTQDRAYEQYF.

The J gene is TRBJ2-7, the V gene TRBV4-1; D gene unclear. The germline V gene has CDR1 MGHRA and CDR2 YSYEKL. Trimming shortened V by 4 bases and J by 5 bases, and 15 bases separated the two germline ends. CDR3 length equals 14 residues. The CDR3 is CASSPLKGWDEQYF. For the CDR3, the DNA is TGCGCCAGCAGCCCTCTTAAAGGGTGGGACGAGCAGTACTTC.

CDR3 in amino acids: CASSQVEYSVVRNTEAFF. The CDR3, as DNA: TGCGCCAGCAGCCAAGTTGAGTATTCGGTGGTCCGAAACACTGAAGCTTTCTTT. The chain recombines TRBV4-1 with TRBJ1-1; D gene unclear. The CDR3 is 18 amino acids. CDR1 is MGHRA and CDR2 is YSYEKL in the germline V gene. V lost 1 base and J 2 bases, leaving 20 bases between the germline ends.

The rearrangement links TRBV7-9 to TRBJ2-7; D remains ambiguous. This CDR3 has 11 residues. With 6 bases removed from V and 5 bases from J, the gap between germline ends came to 8 bases. Per germline, CDR1 SEHNR and CDR2 FQNEAQ (reference sequence). CDR3 in amino acids: CASSYTDEQYF. CDR3 DNA: TGTGCCAGCAGTTATACAGACGAGCAGTACTTC. Drawing the rest from reference TRBV7-9 and TRBJ2-7, the complete variable domain is DTGVSQNPRHKITKRGQNVTFRCDPISEHNRLYWYRQTLGQGPEFLTYFQNEAQLEKSRLLSDRFSAERPKGSFSTLEIQRTEQGDSAMYLCASSYTDEQYFGPGTRLTVT.

This clonotype was seen only a few times. The chain combines TRBV10-3 with TRBJ2-5; tentative D call: TRBD2 (5 bases). Germline CDR1 ENHRY, CDR2 SYGVKD. V shed 3 bases and J shed 5 bases, with 10 bases lying between them. This CDR3 is 13 amino acids long. CDR3 protein: CAISEGSSETQYF. The CDR3 nucleotides are TGTGCCATCAGTGAAGGGAGTTCGGAGACCCAGTACTTC.

This clonotype was observed a handful of times. The V gene is TRBV20-1, the J gene TRBJ2-3; 11 nucleotides line up with TRBD2. Trimming removed 6 bases from V and 5 bases from J; junction bases left unmatched: 7. The CDR3 is made up of 14 amino acids. The germline gives CDR1 DFQATT, CDR2 SNEGSKA (reference sequence). CDR3 nucleotide sequence: TGCAGTGCCCTGACTAGCGGGGTCAGAGATACGCAGTATTTT. Encoded protein: CSALTSGVRDTQYF.

The chain has TRBV11-2 and TRBJ2-7; the D gene is possibly TRBD1 (5 bases). The CDR3 length is 12 residues. Germline V gene lookup returns CDR1 SGHAT and CDR2 FQNNGV. Trimming pared 0 bases from V and 9 bases from J, leaving 9 bases between. The CDR3 coding sequence is TGTGCCAGCAGCTTAGACTGGCAGGGGCAGTACTTC. Translated, it gives CASSLDWQGQYF.

The chain combines TRBV18 with TRBJ2-3; 9 bases align to TRBD1. The ends lost 5 bases at V and 2 bases at J; junction bases unmatched: 5. This CDR3 has 15 residues. Germline CDR1 and CDR2: KGHSH and LQKENI. CDR3 region: CASSDTGGYTDTQYF. The CDR3, as DNA: TGTGCCAGCTCAGACACAGGGGGCTACACAGATACGCAGTATTTT.

The genes are TRBV29-1 and TRBJ2-5; 7 nucleotides match TRBD2. V lost 1 base and J lost 1; bases outside the gene matches: 6. CDR3 length: 15 amino acids. Germline CDR1 is SQVTM and CDR2 is ANQGSEA. CDR3 sequence reads: CSVEGAGVGQETQYF. The CDR3 DNA sequence: TGCAGCGTTGAAGGCGCGGGAGTAGGCCAAGAGACCCAGTACTTC.

CDR3: CATSDSQRAQETQYF. The CDR3 DNA follows: TGTGCCACCAGTGATTCACAGAGGGCCCAAGAGACCCAGTACTTC. The genes are TRBV24-1 and TRBJ2-5; D may be TRBD2 (5 bases). The germline gives CDR1 KGHDR, CDR2 SFDVKD. The CDR3 extends over 15 amino acids. Trimming took 2 bases from V and 1 from J, leaving 10 bases between them.

Only a few counts were recorded for this clonotype. The chain employs TRBV18 and TRBJ2-5; D uncertain. The better agreement between TRBJ2-1 and the DNA end casts doubt on the J call. The CDR3 spans 14 residues. Germline V gene sequence: CDR1 KGHSH, CDR2 LQKENI. This chain's CDR3 is CASSRTDSVLEQFF. The CDR3 DNA reads as TGTGCCAGCTCACGCACCGACTCCGTCCTCGAGCAGTTCTTC.

The rearrangement links TRBV6-1 to TRBJ2-2; D is unclear. The germline V and J ends were trimmed by 7 bases and 9 bases, with 12 bases remaining between them. This CDR3 comprises 12 residues. Looked up from germline, CDR1 is MNHNS and CDR2 is SASEGT. Written as DNA, the CDR3 is TGTGCCAGCAATTTGGCGTCTTGGGAGCTGTTTTTT. Translation: CASNLASWELFF.

Turning to this clonotype: Germline and junction disagree at one end, which may indicate a read error. The chain joins TRBV7-7 to TRBJ1-4; D not certain. The CDR3 extends over 14 amino acids. Germline assignment: CDR1 SSHAT and CDR2 FNYEAQ (reference sequence). The DNA of the CDR3 is TGTGCTAGCAGCTCGGGCCTTGGCGGTGAAAAACTGTTTTTT. Translating it yields CASSSGLGGEKLFF.

This chain links TRBV5-1 with TRBJ1-6; 7 nucleotides line up with TRBD1. Germline CDR1 and CDR2: SGHRS and YFSETQ. J gave up 0 bases and V 4 bases, and 7 bases lay outside the gene matches. The CDR3 totals 17 residues. CDR3 residues: CASSQGQQSSYNSPLHF. The CDR3 DNA sequence: TGCGCCAGCAGCCAGGGACAGCAGAGCTCCTATAATTCACCCCTCCACTTT.

The rearrangement joins TRBV7-9 to TRBJ1-2; possible D gene TRBD1, 5 bases. The CDR3 has 10 residues. V was trimmed by 7 bases and J by 9 bases, leaving 9 bases between them. Germline values: CDR1 SEHNR, CDR2 FQNEAQ (reference sequence). CDR3 residues: CASTEGSYTF. The CDR3 bases are TGTGCCAGCACCGAGGGGAGCTACACCTTC.

This clonotype was recorded at least ten times. The V gene is TRBV28, the J gene TRBJ2-1; possibly TRBD2 for D (6 bases). The V gene lost 6 bases and the J gene lost 14 bases, with 17 bases spanning the gap. This CDR3 has 12 residues. Germline V CDR1 and CDR2: MDHEN, SYDVKM. CDR3 in DNA: TGTGCCAGCAGGGGCTTGGGGGAGGAGGAGTTCTTC. Its protein product is CASRGLGEEEFF. Drawing the rest from reference TRBV28 and TRBJ2-1, the complete variable domain is DVKVTQSSRYLVKRTGEKVFLECVQDMDHENMFWYRQDPGLGLRLIYFSYDVKMKEKGDIPEGYSVSREKKERFSLILESASTNQTSMYLCASRGLGEEEFFGPGTRLTVL.

The chain carries TRBV6-2 or TRBV6-3 and TRBJ1-1; D gene unclear. Germline V lookup: CDR1 MNHEY, CDR2 SVGEGT. The germline V and J ends were trimmed by 5 bases and 1 base, with 17 bases remaining between them. This CDR3 has 16 amino acids. The CDR3 reads CASSGRSAVANTEAFF. CDR3 sequence (DNA): TGTGCCAGCAGTGGACGCTCCGCCGTGGCGAACACTGAAGCTTTCTTT.